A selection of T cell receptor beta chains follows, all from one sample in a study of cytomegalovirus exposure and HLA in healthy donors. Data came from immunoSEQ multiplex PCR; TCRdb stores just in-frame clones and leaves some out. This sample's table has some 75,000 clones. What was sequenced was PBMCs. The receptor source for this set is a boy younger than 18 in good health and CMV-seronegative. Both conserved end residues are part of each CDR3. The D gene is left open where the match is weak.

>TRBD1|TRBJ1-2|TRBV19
TGTGCCAGTAGTGACGCCGGGACAGGGAACTATGGCTACACCTTC
CASSDAGTGNYGYTF
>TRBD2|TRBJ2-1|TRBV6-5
TGTGCCAGCAGCCGACTAGCGGGAGGGAGCGATGAGCAGTTCTTC
CASSRLAGGSDEQFF
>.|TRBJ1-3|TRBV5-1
TGCGCCAGCAGCTACGGACAGCCGGCCGGAAACACCATATATTTT
CASSYGQPAGNTIYF
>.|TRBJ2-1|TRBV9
TGTGCCAGCAGCGTAGCGTCTTCCTACAATGAGCAGTTCTTC
CASSVASSYNEQFF
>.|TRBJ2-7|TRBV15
TGTGCCACCAGCAGAGATAGGAGGGCATACGAGCAGTACTTC
CATSRDRRAYEQYF
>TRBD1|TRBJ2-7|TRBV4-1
TGCGCCAGCAGCCAAGAGGAACAGGGGCGGACCTACGAGCAGTACTTC
CASSQEEQGRTYEQYF
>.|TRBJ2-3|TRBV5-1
TGCGCCAGCAGCCCAGGACAGCCCACAGATACGCAGTATTTT
CASSPGQPTDTQYF
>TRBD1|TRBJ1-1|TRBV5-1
TGCGCCAGCTGGCCCGGACAGGGTAACACTGAAGCTTTCTTT
CASWPGQGNTEAFF
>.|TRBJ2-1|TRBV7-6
TGTGCCAGCAGCCTAACCCCTGACGGCGAGGGAGGATTGGGGCAGTTCTTC
CASSLTPDGEGGLGQFF
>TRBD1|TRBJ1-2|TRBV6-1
TGTGCCAGCAGTGGATTGGACAGGCGGGGCTACACCTTC
CASSGLDRRGYTF
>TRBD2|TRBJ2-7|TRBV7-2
TGTGCCAGCAGCCCTGGACTAGCGGGAGGCAGCTACGAGCAGTACTTC
CASSPGLAGGSYEQYF
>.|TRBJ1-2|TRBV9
TGTGCCAGCAGCGTAGCAGCAGGTGACTATGGCTACACCTTC
CASSVAAGDYGYTF
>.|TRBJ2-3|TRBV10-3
TGTGCCATCCATTCCGGAAGGGGGACAGATACGCAGTATTTT
CAIHSGRGTDTQYF
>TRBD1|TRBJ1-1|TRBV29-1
TGCAGCGTTGCAGGGGGACGAAACACTGAAGCTTTCTTT
CSVAGGRNTEAFF
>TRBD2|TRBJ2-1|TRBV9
TGTGCCAGCAGCGGGAGCGGGGACTCCTACAATGAGCAGTTCTTC
CASSGSGDSYNEQFF
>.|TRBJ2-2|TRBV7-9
TGTGCCAGCAGCTTAGGACGGGGGGCTGGCACCGGGGAGCTGTTTTTT
CASSLGRGAGTGELFF
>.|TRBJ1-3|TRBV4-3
TGCGCCAGCAGCCAATCCAGGAGCGGGGCTGGAAACACCATATATTTT
CASSQSRSGAGNTIYF
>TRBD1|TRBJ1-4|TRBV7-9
TGTGCCAGCAGCTTAGCCGGGACAGGGGTAGGTGAAAAACTGTTTTTT
CASSLAGTGVGEKLFF
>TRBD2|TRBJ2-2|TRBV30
TGTGCCTGGAGTACATTAGCGGGAGTAAGGTTAGGCACCGGGGAGCTGTTTTTT
CAWSTLAGVRLGTGELFF
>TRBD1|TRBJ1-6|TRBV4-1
TGCGCCAGCAGCCAATCCGGGACAGGGGTTTCACCCCTCCACTTT
CASSQSGTGVSPLHF
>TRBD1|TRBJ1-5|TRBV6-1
TGTGCCAGCAGTGAATCCGACAGGGACCAGCCCCAGCATTTT
CASSESDRDQPQHF
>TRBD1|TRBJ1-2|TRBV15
TGTGCCACCAGCCGCAGGGGACAGGGGATCGGACGCTATGGCTACACCTTC
CATSRRGQGIGRYGYTF
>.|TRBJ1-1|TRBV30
TGTGCCTGGAGTGGACGACAAGGTTACACTGAAGCTTTCTTT
CAWSGRQGYTEAFF
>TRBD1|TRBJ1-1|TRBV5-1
TGCGCCAGCAGCTTGGTTGGGGCAGGGGGAATGAACACTGAAGCTTTCTTT
CASSLVGAGGMNTEAFF
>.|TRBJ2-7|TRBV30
TGTGCCTGGAAAGGGGGGGGACGACTTAGGGAACCCTACGAGCAGTACTTC
CAWKGGGRLREPYEQYF
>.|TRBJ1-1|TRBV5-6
TGTGCCAGCAGCCAGCTCCAAAGACAGCGAAACCCTGAAGCTTTCTTT
CASSQLQRQRNPEAFF
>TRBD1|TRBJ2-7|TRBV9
TGTGCCAGCAGCGAGGACCCGACAGGGGGGAGGGAGCAGTACTTC
CASSEDPTGGREQYF
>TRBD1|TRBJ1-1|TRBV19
TGTGCCAGTAGTATAACAGGGGGGAACACTGAAGCTTTCTTT
CASSITGGNTEAFF
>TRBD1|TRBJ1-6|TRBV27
TGTGCCAGCACGGGACAGGGGAGTTCACCCCTCCACTTT
CASTGQGSSPLHF
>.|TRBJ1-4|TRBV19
TGTGCCAGTACTCTTGGGGGGGTACTGTTTTTT
CASTLGGVLFF
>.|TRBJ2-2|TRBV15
TGTGCCACCAGCAGAGATCTCATTAAGGTTCTAGCGAACACCGGGGAGCTGTTTTTT
CATSRDLIKVLANTGELFF
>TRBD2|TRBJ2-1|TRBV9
TGTGCCAGCAGCGCCACTAGCGGGCGAGACAATGAGCAGTTCTTC
CASSATSGRDNEQFF
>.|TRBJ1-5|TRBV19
TGTGCCAGTAGTACAATACAGGGAGCGATGGGCAATCAGCCCCAGCATTTT
CASSTIQGAMGNQPQHF
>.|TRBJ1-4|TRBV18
TGTGCCAGCTCACCAGACTGGTCGAGTGAAAAACTGTTTTTT
CASSPDWSSEKLFF
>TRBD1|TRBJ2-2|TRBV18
TGTGCCAGCTCACCCGGGACAGGGGAGACCGGGGAGCTGTTTTTT
CASSPGTGETGELFF
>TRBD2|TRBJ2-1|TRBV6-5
TGTGCCAGCAGTCGACTAGCGGGAGGCAATGAGCAGTTCTTC
CASSRLAGGNEQFF
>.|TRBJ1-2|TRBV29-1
TGCAGCGTTGCAAGGGGTAACTATGGCTACACCTTC
CSVARGNYGYTF
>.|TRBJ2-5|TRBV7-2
TGTGCCAGCAGCTTAGCAGGGGAGGTGTGGGAGACCCAGTACTTC
CASSLAGEVWETQYF
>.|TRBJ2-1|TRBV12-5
TGTGCTAGTGGTGAAGCCGGTATCAATGAGCAGTTCTTC
CASGEAGINEQFF
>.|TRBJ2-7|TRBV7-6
TGTGCCAGCAGCTTATCTGGAGAGTTTCTCTACGAGCAGTACTTC
CASSLSGEFLYEQYF
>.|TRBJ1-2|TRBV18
TGTGCCAGCTCACAAGAGGACTATGGCTACACCTTC
CASSQEDYGYTF
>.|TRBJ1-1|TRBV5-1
TGCGCCAGCACCTCGGGTGCTCTGAACACTGAAGCTTTCTTT
CASTSGALNTEAFF
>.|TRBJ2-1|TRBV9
TGTGCCAGCAGCGTAGGGCCTTACAATGAGCAGTTCTTC
CASSVGPYNEQFF
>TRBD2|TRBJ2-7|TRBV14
TGTGCCAGCAGCCAAGAAGGCGGGAGGATCTACGAGCAGTACTTC
CASSQEGGRIYEQYF
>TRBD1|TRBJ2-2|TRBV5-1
TGCGCCAGCGGGAACAGGGGGCGCGTCACCGGGGAGCTGTTTTTT
CASGNRGRVTGELFF
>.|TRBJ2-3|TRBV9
TGTGCCAGCAGCGAGACAGCTGACACAGATACGCAGTATTTT
CASSETADTDTQYF
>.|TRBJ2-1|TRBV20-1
TGCAGTGCTAGTAACAATGAGCAGTTCTTC
CSASNNEQFF
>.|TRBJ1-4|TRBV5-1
TGCGCCAGCAGCTTACAGGGCCCTAATGAAAAACTGTTTTTT
CASSLQGPNEKLFF
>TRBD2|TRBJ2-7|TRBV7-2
TGTGCCAGCAGCCCAGAGGCGGGAGGGCCGTACGAGCAGTACTTC
CASSPEAGGPYEQYF
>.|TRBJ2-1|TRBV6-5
TGTGCCAGCAGTGTTGTAGGGGTGGATGAGCAGTTCTTC
CASSVVGVDEQFF
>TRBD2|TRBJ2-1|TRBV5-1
TGCGCCAGCAGCTTGAGCGGGGGGGAATACAATGAGCAGTTCTTC
CASSLSGGEYNEQFF
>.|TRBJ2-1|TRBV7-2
TGTGCCAGCAGCGCGTCTGCGGTAGAGTTCTTC
CASSASAVEFF
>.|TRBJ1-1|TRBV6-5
TGTGCCAGCAGTTACTCGGAACAGGGGAACACTGAAGCTTTCTTT
CASSYSEQGNTEAFF
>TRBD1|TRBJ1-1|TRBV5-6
TGTGCCAGCAGCTCGGGACAGCAATTTTCGAACACTGAAGCTTTCTTT
CASSSGQQFSNTEAFF
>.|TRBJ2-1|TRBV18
TGTGCCAGCTCACCACCGCTCACCAAAATCCCCCTATACTCCTACAATGAGCAGTTCTTC
CASSPPLTKIPLYSYNEQFF
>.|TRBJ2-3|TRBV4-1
TGCGCCAGCAGCCAAGAGACAACCCCTAGCACAGATACGCAGTATTTT
CASSQETTPSTDTQYF
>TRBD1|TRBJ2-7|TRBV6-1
TGTGCCAGCACTCCGGGGCAGGGGGTCCACGAGCAGTACTTC
CASTPGQGVHEQYF
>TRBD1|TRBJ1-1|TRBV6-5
TGTGCCAGCAGCCATCGGAGGACAGGCGGGTCTGAAGCTTTCTTT
CASSHRRTGGSEAFF
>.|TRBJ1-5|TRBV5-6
TGTGCCAGCAGCTTGCGAGGGAATCAGCCCCAGCATTTT
CASSLRGNQPQHF